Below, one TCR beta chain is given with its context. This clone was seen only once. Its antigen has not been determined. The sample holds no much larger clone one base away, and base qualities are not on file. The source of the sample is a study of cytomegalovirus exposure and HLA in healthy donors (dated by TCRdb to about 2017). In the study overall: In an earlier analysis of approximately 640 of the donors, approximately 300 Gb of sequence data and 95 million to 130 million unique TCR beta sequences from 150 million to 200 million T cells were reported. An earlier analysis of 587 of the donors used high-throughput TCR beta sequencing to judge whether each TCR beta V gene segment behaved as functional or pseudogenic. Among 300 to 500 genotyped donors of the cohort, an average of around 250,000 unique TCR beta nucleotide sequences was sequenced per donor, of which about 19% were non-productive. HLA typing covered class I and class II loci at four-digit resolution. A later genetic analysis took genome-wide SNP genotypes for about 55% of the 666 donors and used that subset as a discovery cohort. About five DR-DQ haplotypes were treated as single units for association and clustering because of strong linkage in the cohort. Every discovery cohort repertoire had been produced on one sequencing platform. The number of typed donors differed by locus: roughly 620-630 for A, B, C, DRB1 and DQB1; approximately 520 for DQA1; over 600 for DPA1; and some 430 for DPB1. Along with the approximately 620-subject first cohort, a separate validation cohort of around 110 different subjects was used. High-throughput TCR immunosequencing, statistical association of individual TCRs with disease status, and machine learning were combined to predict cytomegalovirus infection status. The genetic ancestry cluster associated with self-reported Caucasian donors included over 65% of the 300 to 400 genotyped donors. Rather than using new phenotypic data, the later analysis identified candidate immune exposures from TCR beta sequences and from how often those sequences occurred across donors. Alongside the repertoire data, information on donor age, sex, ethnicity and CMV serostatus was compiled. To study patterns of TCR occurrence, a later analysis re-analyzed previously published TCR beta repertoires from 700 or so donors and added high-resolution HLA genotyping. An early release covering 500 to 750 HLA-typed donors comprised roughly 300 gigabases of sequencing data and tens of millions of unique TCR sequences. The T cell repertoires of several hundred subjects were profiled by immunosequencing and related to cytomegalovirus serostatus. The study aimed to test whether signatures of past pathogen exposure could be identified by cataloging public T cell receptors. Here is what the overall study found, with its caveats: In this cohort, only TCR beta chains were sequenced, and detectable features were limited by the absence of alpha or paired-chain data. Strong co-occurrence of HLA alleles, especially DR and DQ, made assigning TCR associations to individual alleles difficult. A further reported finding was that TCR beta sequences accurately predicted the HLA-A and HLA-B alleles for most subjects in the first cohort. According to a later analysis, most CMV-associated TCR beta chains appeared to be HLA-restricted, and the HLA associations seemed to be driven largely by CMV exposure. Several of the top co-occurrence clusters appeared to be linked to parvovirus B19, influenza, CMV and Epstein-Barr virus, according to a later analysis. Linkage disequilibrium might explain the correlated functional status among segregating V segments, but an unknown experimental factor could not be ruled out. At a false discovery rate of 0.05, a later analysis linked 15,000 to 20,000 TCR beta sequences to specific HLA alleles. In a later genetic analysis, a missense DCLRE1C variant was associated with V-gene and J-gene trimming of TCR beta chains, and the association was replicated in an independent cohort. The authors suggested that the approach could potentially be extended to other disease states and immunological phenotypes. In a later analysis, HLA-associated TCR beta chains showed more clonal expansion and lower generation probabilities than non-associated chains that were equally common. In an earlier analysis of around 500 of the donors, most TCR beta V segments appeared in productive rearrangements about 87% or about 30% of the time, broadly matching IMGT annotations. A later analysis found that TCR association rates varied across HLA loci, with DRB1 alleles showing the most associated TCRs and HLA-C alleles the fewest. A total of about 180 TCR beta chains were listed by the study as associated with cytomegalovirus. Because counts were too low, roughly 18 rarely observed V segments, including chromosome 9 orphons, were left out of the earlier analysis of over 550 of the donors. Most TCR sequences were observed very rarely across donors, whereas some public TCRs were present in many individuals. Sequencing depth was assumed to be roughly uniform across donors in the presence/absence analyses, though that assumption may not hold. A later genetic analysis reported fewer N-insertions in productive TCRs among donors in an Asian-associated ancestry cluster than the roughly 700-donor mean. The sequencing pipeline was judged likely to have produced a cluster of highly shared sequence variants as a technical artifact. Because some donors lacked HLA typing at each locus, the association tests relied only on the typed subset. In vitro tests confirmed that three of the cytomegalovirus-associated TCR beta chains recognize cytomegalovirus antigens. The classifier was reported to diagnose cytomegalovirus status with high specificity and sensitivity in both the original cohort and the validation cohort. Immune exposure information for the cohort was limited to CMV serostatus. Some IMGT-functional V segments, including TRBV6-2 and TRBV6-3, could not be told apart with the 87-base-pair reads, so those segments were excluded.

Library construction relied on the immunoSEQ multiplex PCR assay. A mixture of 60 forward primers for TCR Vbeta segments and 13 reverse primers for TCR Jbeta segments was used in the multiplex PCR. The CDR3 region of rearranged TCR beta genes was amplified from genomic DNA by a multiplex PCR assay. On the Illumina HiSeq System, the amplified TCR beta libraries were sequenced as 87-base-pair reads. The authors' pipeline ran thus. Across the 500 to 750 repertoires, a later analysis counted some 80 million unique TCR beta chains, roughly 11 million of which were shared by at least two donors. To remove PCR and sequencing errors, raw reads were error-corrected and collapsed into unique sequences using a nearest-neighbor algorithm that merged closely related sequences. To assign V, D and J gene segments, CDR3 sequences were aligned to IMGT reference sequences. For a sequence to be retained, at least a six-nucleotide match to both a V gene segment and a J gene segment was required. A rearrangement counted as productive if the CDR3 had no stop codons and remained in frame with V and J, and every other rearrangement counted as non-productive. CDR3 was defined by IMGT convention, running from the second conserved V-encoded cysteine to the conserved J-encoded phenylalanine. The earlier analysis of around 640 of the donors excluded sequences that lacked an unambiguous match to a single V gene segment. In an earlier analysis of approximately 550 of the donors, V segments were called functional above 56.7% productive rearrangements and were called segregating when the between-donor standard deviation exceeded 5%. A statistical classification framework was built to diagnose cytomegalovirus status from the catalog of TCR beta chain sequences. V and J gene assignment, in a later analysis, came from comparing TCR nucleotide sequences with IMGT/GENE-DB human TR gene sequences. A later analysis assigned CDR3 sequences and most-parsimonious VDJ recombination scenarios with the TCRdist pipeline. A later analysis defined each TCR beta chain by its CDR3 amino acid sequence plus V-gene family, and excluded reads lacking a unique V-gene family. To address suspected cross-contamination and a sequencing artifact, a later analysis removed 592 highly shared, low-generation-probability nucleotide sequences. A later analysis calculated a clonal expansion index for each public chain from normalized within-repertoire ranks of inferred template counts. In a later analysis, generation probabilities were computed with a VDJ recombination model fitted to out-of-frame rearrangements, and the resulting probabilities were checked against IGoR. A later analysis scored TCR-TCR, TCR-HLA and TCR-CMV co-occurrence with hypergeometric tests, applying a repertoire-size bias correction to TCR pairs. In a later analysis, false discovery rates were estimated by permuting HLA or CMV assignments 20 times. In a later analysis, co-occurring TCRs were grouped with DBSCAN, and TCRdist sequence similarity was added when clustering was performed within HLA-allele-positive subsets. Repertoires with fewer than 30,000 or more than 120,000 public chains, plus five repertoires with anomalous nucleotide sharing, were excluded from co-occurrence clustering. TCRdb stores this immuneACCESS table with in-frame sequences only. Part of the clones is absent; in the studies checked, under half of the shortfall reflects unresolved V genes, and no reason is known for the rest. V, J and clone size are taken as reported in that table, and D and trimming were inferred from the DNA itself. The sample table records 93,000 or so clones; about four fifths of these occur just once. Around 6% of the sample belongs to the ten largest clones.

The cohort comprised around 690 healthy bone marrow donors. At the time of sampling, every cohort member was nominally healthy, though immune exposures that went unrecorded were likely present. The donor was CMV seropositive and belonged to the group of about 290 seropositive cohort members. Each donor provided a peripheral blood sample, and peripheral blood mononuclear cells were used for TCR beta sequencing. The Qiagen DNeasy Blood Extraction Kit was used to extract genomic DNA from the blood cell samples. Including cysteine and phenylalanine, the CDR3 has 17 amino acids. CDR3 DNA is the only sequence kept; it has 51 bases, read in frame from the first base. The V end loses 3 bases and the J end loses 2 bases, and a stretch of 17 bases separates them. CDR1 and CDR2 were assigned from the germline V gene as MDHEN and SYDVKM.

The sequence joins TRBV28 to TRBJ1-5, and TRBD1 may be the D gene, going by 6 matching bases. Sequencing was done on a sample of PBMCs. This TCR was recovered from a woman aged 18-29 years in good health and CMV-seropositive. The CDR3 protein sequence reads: CASSFPLWAGGNQPQHF. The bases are TGTGCCAGCAGTTTTCCACTTTGGGCAGGGGGCAATCAGCCCCAGCATTTT. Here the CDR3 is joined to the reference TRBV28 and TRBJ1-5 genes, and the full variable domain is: DVKVTQSSRYLVKRTGEKVFLECVQDMDHENMFWYRQDPGLGLRLIYFSYDVKMKEKGDIPEGYSVSREKKERFSLILESASTNQTSMYLCASSFPLWAGGNQPQHFGDGTRLSIL.